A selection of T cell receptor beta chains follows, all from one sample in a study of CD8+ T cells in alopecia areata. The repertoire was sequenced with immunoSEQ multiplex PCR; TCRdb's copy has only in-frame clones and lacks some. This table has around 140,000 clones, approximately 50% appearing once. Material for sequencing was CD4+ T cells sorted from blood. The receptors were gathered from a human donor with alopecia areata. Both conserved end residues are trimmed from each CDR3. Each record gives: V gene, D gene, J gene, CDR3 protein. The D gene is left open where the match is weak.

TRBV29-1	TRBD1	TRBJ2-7	SVSPGQPYEQY
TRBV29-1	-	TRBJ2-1	SVEDLRGGEQF
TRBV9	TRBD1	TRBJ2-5	ASSVDFAGTEETQY
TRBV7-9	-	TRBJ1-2	ASSPGVPGYT
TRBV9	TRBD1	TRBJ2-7	ASSVTGTGGEQY
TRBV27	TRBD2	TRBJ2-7	ASSFAGVYEQY
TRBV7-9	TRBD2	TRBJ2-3	ASNPPIWRELADTQY
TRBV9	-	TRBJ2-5	ASSARALQETQY
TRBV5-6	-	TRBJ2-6	ASSPEGSGANVLT
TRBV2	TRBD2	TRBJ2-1	ASTSGPYNEQF
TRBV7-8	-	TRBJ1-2	ASSHRDTKYGYT
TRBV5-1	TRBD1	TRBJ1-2	ASSLAGTGENYGYT
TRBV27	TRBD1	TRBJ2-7	ASSTRDRSYEQY
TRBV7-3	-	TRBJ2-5	ASSLGSLETQY
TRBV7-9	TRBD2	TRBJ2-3	ASSFVSGSSDTQY
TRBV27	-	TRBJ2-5	ASSPIPQLTQY
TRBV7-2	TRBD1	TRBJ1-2	ASSLSPGGGYT
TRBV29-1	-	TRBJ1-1	SGGQLVIGTEAF
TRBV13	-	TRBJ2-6	ASSSRAGANVLT
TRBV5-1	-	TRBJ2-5	ASSLASTYQETQY
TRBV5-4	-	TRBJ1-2	ASSYWGSPGYT
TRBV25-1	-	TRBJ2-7	ASSPLSGTYEQY
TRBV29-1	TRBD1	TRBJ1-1	SVTGQGGTEAF
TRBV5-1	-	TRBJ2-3	ASSSLTDTQY
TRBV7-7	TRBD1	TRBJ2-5	ASSLRPAGGQETQY
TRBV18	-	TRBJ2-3	ASSPSPTDTQY
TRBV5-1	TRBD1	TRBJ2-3	ASSLDRGDQY
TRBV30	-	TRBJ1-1	AWSVRVRGTEAF
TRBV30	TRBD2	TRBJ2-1	AQNSAGTNSYNEQF
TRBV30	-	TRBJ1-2	AWSVQGYGYT
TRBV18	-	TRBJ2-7	ASSPPAGAAYEQY
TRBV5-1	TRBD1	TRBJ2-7	ASSPVPGQADYEQY
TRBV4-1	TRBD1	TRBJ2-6	ASSQFHRGQGTGANVLT
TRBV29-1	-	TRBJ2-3	SVVLAADTQY
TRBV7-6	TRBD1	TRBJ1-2	ASASGTGSYGYT
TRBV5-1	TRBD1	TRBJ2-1	ASSLRLGRDRGVSSRYNEQF
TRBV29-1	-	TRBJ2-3	SVVGSRYPDTQY
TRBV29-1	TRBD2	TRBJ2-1	SVIPSGGSSYNEQF
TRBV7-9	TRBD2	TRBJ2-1	ARGVSGRNEQF
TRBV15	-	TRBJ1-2	ATSRAGINYGYT
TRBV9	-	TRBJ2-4	ASSANKGDIQY
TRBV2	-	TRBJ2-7	ASPKDKKY
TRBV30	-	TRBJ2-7	AWSRDVGAGEQY
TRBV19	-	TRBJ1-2	ASRYDNYGYT
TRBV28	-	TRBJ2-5	ASSSRRTAQETQY
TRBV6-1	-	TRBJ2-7	ASSFGDGVTYEQY
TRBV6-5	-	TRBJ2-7	ASSYSTRALYEQY
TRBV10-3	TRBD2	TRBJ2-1	AISDRNRAGVGNEQF
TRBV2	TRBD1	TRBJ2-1	ASSGTGGAHNEQF
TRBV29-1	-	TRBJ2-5	SVEAGRRETQY
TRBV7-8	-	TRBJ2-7	ASSLGHSNYEQY
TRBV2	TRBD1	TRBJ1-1	ASRTGGRTEAF
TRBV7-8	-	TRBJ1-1	ASSTLIREAF
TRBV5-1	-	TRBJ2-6	ASSWGTGANVLT
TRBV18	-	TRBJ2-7	ASSPPTGPYEQY
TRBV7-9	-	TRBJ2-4	ASSPLERLIAKNIQY
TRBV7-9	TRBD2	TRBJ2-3	ASSSPTSGGLVDTQY
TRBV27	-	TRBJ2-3	ASTSRAQVTDTQY
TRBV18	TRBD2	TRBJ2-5	ASSPPASGSIGETQY